What follows is one T cell receptor (beta chain) and its context. This sample was taken from a study of blood T cell repertoires in COVID-19. On the study more broadly: Acute and convalescent COVID-19 samples came from the United States, Italy and Spain. Sources were T cells, B-cell-depleted T cells, or PBMCs; the material itself was cDNA or gDNA.

Authors' methods: Quantification of nucleated cells was approximated via reference gene primer amplification. Libraries were prepared by immunoSEQ multiplex PCR; TCRdb keeps only in-frame clonotypes and omits some of them. D and trimming were read from the DNA, whereas the V and J calls and clone size are those reported in that table. Altogether 170,000 or so clones are present, just under 90% being singletons, with the ten largest covering around 12%. CDR3 size: 15 residues. V lost 2 bases to trimming and J lost 6 bases; unmatched junction nucleotides: 5. The germline V gene encodes CDR1 SGDLS and CDR2 YYNGEE. Patients from Seattle were sampled longitudinally, starting during active infection.

Sequencing was carried out using peripheral blood. The chain joins TRBV9 to TRBJ2-1, with 10 bases aligning to TRBD2. The TCR sequence derives from a woman aged 65 to 85 with COVID-19, enrolled during active disease. The CDR3 here is CASSVSGRFGNEQFF. The CDR3 DNA reads TGTGCCAGCAGCGTTAGCGGGAGGTTCGGCAATGAGCAGTTCTTC.